The clone carrying this TCR beta chain was seen once. Its antigen is undetermined. The CDR3 runs 12 residues. V was pared by 7 bases and J by 2 bases, with 11 bases between. CDR1 is SQVTM, CDR2 ANQGSEA, per germline. The record originates from a study of beta chain features in type 1 diabetes. Study summary: Sorted cells from all samples, numbering roughly 100,000,000, were examined. Overall study results and limits: Possibly, sequencing cDNA over-represented cells that had high TCR expression levels. When Type 1 diabetes patients were examined, their TCRB CDR3s proved moderately but significantly shorter in all four CD4+ subsets.

Expressed TCRB transcripts were sequenced because the isolated RNA had all been reverse transcribed beforehand. Method: immunoSEQ multiplex PCR; TCRdb's copy keeps in-frame clones and lacks some. This table holds 20,000 to 25,000 clones, around 57% found once. V is TRBV29-1 and J is TRBJ1-2, with D perhaps matching TRBD1 (5 bases). This receptor was identified in a man between 18 and 29 years old with type 1 diabetes. The specimen was stem cell memory CD4+ T cells from blood. The DNA for the CDR3 is TGCAGCGGCTGGGGCGTGAACTATGGCTACACCTTC. Its protein is CSGWGVNYGYTF. Variable domain in full (rest from reference TRBV29-1 and TRBJ1-2): SAVISQKPSRDICQRGTSLTIQCQVDSQVTMMFWYRQQPGQSLTLIATANQGSEATYESGFVIDKFPISRPNLTFSTLTVSNMSPEDSSIYLCSGWGVNYGYTFGSGTRLTVV.